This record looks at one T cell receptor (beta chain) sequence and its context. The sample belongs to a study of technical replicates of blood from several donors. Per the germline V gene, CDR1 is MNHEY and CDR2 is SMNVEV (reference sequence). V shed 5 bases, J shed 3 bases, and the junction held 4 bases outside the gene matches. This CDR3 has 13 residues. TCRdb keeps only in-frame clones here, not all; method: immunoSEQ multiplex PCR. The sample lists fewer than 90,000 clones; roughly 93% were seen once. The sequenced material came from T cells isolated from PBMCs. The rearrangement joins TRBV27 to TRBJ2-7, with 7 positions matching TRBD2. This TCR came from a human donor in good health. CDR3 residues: CASSTSSGYEQYF. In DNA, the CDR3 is TGTGCCAGCAGTACCTCTAGCGGCTACGAGCAGTACTTC.